This T cell receptor (beta chain) was identified in a study of Graves' ophthalmopathy and Graves' hyperthyroidism. RNA transcripts were the template, and TCR beta CDR3 regions were amplified from them. RT-PCR in the first round used HTBI primers; a second-round multiplex PCR followed. Via MiXCR, TCRdb re-called the multiplex PCR reads, giving one row per CDR3 protein. The sample consists of over a million distinct CDR3 sequences, less than 45% of them appearing once. This CDR3 is built from 19 residues. V lost 4 bases and J lost 2; bases outside the gene matches: 13. CDR1 is SEHNR and CDR2 is FQNEAQ in the germline V gene (reference sequence).

Sequencing input: peripheral blood or thyroid tissue (not recorded which). The gene calls are TRBV7-9 and TRBJ2-6, with 8 bases that match TRBD1. The TCR comes from an adult man with Graves' hyperthyroidism. CDR3 loop: CASSSPRTGPTTGANVLTF. The CDR3 nucleotides read TGTGCCAGCAGCTCGCCCCGGACAGGGCCTACCACTGGGGCCAACGTCCTGACTTTC.